This entry features one T cell receptor (beta chain) sequence. The sample is drawn from a study of blood T cell repertoires in COVID-19. Study at large: The origin of the acute and convalescent COVID-19 samples was the United States, Italy and Spain. Nucleic acid was either cDNA or gDNA, and it came from T cells, B-cell-depleted T cells, or PBMCs.

Original data processing: Using reference gene primer amplification, nucleated cell counts were estimated. Data came from immunoSEQ multiplex PCR; TCRdb stores just in-frame clones and leaves some out. That table gives V, J and clone size, and the DNA gave D and trimming. The sample contains around 160,000 clones, around 84% of which appear only once. V was pared by 8 bases and J by 5 bases, with 12 bases between. Germline V CDR1 and CDR2: LNHDA, SQIVND (reference sequence). The CDR3 covers 13 residues. The chain joins TRBV19 to TRBJ1-4; weak D call: TRBD1 (5 bases). The TCR was taken from a man in his sixties with active or convalescent COVID-19. Sequenced material: peripheral blood. CDR3 in DNA: TGTGCCAGTCTCAGGGCGGAAAATGAAAAACTGTTTTTT. As protein: CASLRAENEKLFF.